These 23 T cell receptor beta chains originate from one sample sequenced in a study of Ad26.COV2.S vaccination and SARS-CoV-2 variants. As for treatment: some 19 received Ad26.COV2.S at low or high dose, single or two shots; about 5 received placebo; per-sample allocation not given. The investigators took samples on day 63 after the first vaccine or placebo injection. Method: immunoSEQ multiplex PCR; TCRdb's copy keeps in-frame clones and lacks some. The table lists roughly 460,000 clones, 89% of them singletons, with 1.7% in the top ten. This specimen was peripheral blood, taken in a trial of Ad26.COV2.S vaccine versus placebo. Receptors were obtained from a person between 18 and 59 years old who received the Ad26.COV2.S COVID-19 vaccine or a placebo.

The chain uses TRBV5-1 and TRBJ2-3; 10 nucleotides agree with TRBD1. Germline trimming cut 7 bases from V and 5 bases from J; bases unmatched to any gene: 7. CDR1 is SGHRS and CDR2 is YFSETQ in the germline V gene. CDR3 length: 14 amino acids. The CDR3 sequence: CASGSTGGKDTQYF. The CDR3 bases are TGCGCCAGCGGTTCGACAGGGGGCAAAGATACGCAGTATTTT.

The table lists this clone with a count of one. The genes are TRBV9 and TRBJ2-5; 7 bases map to TRBD1. CDR3 length: 15 residues. With V trimmed by 3 bases and J by 3 bases, 8 bases remained unmatched. The germline gives CDR1 SGDLS, CDR2 YYNGEE. The chain's CDR3 is CASSEKDRWEETQYF. The CDR3 DNA reads TGTGCCAGCAGCGAAAAGGACAGGTGGGAAGAGACCCAGTACTTC.

The genes are TRBV6-5 and TRBJ2-5; D perhaps matches TRBD2 (5 bases). Trimming pared 7 bases from V and 4 bases from J, leaving 10 bases between. This CDR3 spans 12 amino acids. Germline V gene data show CDR1 as MNHEY and CDR2 as SVGAGI. CDR3: CASMPGSETQYF. CDR3 DNA sequence: TGTGCCAGCATGCCGGGGTCAGAGACCCAGTACTTC.

Note on this clone: This CDR3 is also generated by other DNA sequences in the sample. The genes are TRBV9 and TRBJ1-4; weak D call: TRBD1 (5 bases). The CDR3 is 14 residues long. Germline V lookup: CDR1 SGDLS, CDR2 YYNGEE. V was shortened by 0 bases and J by 3 bases, with 6 bases between the two germline ends. In DNA, the CDR3 is TGTGCCAGCAGCGTAGGGGGCTCTAATGAAAAACTGTTTTTT. Translating it yields CASSVGGSNEKLFF.

V gene TRBV5-1 combines with J gene TRBJ2-3; D might be TRBD1 or TRBD2, each matching 6 bases. In germline, CDR1 is SGHRS, CDR2 YFSETQ. V was trimmed by 2 bases and J by 4 bases, leaving 11 bases between them. The CDR3 loop spans 14 amino acids. The chain's CDR3 is CASSLGGPPDTQYF. The CDR3 DNA reads as TGCGCCAGCAGCTTAGGGGGGCCCCCAGATACGCAGTATTTT.

The J gene is TRBJ2-5, the V gene TRBV19, with 9 bases aligning to TRBD1. The CDR3 sequence is 15 residues long. Unmatched junction bases numbered 6, after V lost 3 bases and J lost 4 bases. CDR1 is LNHDA, CDR2 SQIVND, per germline (reference sequence). CDR3 sequence: CASSIWEDRGETQYF. The CDR3 nucleotides read TGTGCCAGTAGTATTTGGGAGGACAGGGGAGAGACCCAGTACTTC.

The chain is built from TRBV20-1 and TRBJ2-1, with D tentatively TRBD2 (5 bases). Trimming left V 6 bases short and J 1 base short, with 13 bases between. The CDR3 extends over 14 amino acids. Looked up from germline, CDR1 is DFQATT and CDR2 is SNEGSKA (reference sequence). This CDR3 reads CSASNGKSYNEQFF. CDR3 coding DNA: TGCAGTGCCAGTAACGGGAAGTCCTACAATGAGCAGTTCTTC.

The chain uses TRBV7-9 and TRBJ1-1, with TRBD1 as a possible D gene (6 bases). Germline-derived CDR1 and CDR2 are SEHNR and FQNEAQ (reference sequence). The CDR3 spans 14 residues. V was trimmed by 1 base and J by 4 bases, leaving 10 bases between them. The CDR3 DNA reads as TGTGCCAGCAGCTTAGATACAGGGACCACTGAAGCTTTCTTT. Translation gives CASSLDTGTTEAFF.

V gene TRBV4-3 combines with J gene TRBJ2-4; D perhaps matches TRBD2 (7 bases). This CDR3 has 20 residues. Germline V lookup: CDR1 LGHNA, CDR2 YSLEER. V lost 5 bases to trimming and J lost 3 bases, with 29 bases between them. CDR3 region: CASSSHLKGGRGLGKNIQYF. DNA of the CDR3: TGCGCCAGCAGCTCTCATCTTAAGGGGGGGAGAGGCTTAGGCAAAAACATTCAGTACTTC.

This clone was detected ten times or more. The genes are TRBV7-2 and TRBJ2-4; 9 bases fit TRBD2. From germline, CDR1 is SGHTA and CDR2 FQGNSA. This CDR3 is 17 amino acids long. V lost 3 bases to trimming and J lost 5 bases; unmatched junction nucleotides: 11. CDR3 in DNA: TGTGCCAGCAGCTTTCTTCCGGCGGGGGGGCGTGAAAACATTCAGTACTTC. Its translation: CASSFLPAGGRENIQYF.

This sequence joins TRBV7-2 and TRBJ2-7; D is perhaps TRBD1 or TRBD2 (5 bases each). This CDR3 comprises 15 residues. Per germline, CDR1 SGHTA and CDR2 FQGNSA. The V gene lost 4 bases and the J gene lost 2 bases, with 15 bases spanning the gap. CDR3 sequence reads: CASSYLRDGPYEQYF. The DNA of the CDR3 is TGTGCCAGCAGCTACCTCCGGGACGGACCCTACGAGCAGTACTTC.

This rearrangement joins TRBV5-1 to TRBJ2-1; TRBD2 matches at 9 bases. The V and J ends lost 7 bases and 7 bases, in that order; junction bases with no gene match: 9. Germline V lookup: CDR1 SGHRS, CDR2 YFSETQ. This CDR3 has 14 residues. CDR3 DNA sequence: TGCGCCAGCTCCGTTAAAGCGGGGGGAAATGAGCAGTTCTTC. It translates to CASSVKAGGNEQFF.

The chain has TRBV3-1 (or the pseudogene TRBV3-2) and TRBJ2-7; TRBD2 aligns across 11 bases. This CDR3 comprises 15 residues. The J segment lost 2 bases and the V segment lost 0 bases, leaving 0 bases of the junction unmatched. CDR1 LGHDT and CDR2 YNNKEL come from the germline V gene (reference sequence). CDR3 sequence: CASSQDSGRAYEQYF. CDR3 nucleotide sequence: TGTGCCAGCAGCCAAGATAGCGGGAGGGCCTACGAGCAGTACTTC.

J is TRBJ1-2 and V is TRBV19, with a possible D match to TRBD1 (5 bases). Germline V gene lookup returns CDR1 LNHDA and CDR2 SQIVND (reference sequence). The CDR3 sequence is 14 residues long. V lost 4 bases and J 0 bases, leaving 9 bases between the germline ends. The CDR3 reads CASSRDSSNYGYTF. CDR3 bases: TGTGCCAGTAGTAGAGACAGTTCTAACTATGGCTACACCTTC.

This chain joins TRBV7-9 and TRBJ1-1, with D tentatively TRBD1 (5 bases). Deletions cut 7 bases from V and 1 base from J, with 16 bases between. CDR1 SEHNR and CDR2 FQNEAQ come from the germline V gene (reference sequence). The CDR3 consists of 15 residues. CDR3 region: CASTGGARANTEAFF. The CDR3 nucleotides are TGTGCCAGCACTGGCGGGGCCAGGGCGAACACTGAAGCTTTCTTT.

The V and J genes are TRBV3-1 (or the pseudogene TRBV3-2) and TRBJ1-5; D is uncertain. The germline V gene has CDR1 LGHDT and CDR2 YNNKEL (reference sequence). The CDR3 is made up of 16 amino acids. Trimming removed 1 base at V and 0 bases at J, with 10 bases between. CDR3 amino acids: CASSQGFSGSNQPQHF. CDR3 nucleotide sequence: TGTGCCAGCAGCCAAGGGTTTTCTGGTAGCAATCAGCCCCAGCATTTT.

This clone was recorded only once. J is TRBJ2-2 and V is TRBV5-1; 9 bases fit TRBD2. With 1 base clipped from V and 0 bases from J, the junction kept 4 bases outside the gene matches. The CDR3 runs to 17 residues. Germline CDR1 is SGHRS and CDR2 is YFSETQ. The chain's CDR3 is CASSLSLAGANTGELFF. The CDR3 coding sequence is TGCGCCAGCAGCTTGTCCTTAGCGGGGGCGAACACCGGGGAGCTGTTTTTT.

J is TRBJ2-5 and V is TRBV7-9; D might be TRBD2 (7 bases). V was pared by 2 bases and J by 7 bases, with 17 bases between. Looked up from germline, CDR1 is SEHNR and CDR2 is FQNEAQ (reference sequence). This CDR3 spans 15 amino acids. DNA for the CDR3: TGTGCCAGCAGCTTAACGGGCAGGGGAGGGGGGACCCAGTACTTC. Amino acid sequence: CASSLTGRGGGTQYF. The whole variable domain, filled in from reference TRBV7-9 and TRBJ2-5, reads DTGVSQNPRHKITKRGQNVTFRCDPISEHNRLYWYRQTLGQGPEFLTYFQNEAQLEKSRLLSDRFSAERPKGSFSTLEIQRTEQGDSAMYLCASSLTGRGGGTQYFGPGTRLLVL.

The chain employs TRBV27 and TRBJ1-2, with a weak D call TRBD1 (5 bases). Germline values: CDR1 MNHEY, CDR2 SMNVEV (reference sequence). The CDR3 runs to 11 residues. V was shortened by 7 bases and J by 6 bases, with 9 bases between the two germline ends. Here the CDR3 DNA reads TGTGCCAGCACGGGGGGGGATGGCTACACCTTC. This codes for CASTGGDGYTF.

This clone came up once. J is TRBJ1-1 and V is TRBV14; D call uncertain. The CDR3 length is 14 residues. Germline CDR1 reads SGHDN; CDR2 reads FVKESK. V shed 2 bases and J shed 1 base, with 8 bases lying between them. This CDR3 is CASSQRAQNTEAFF. The DNA of the CDR3 is TGTGCCAGCAGCCAAAGGGCCCAGAACACTGAAGCTTTCTTT.

The chain links TRBV7-2 to TRBJ2-1; no definite D call. Looked up from germline, CDR1 is SGHTA and CDR2 is FQGNSA. The CDR3 totals 13 residues. V was trimmed by 1 base and J by 6 bases, leaving 7 bases between them. The CDR3 protein is CASSLVSSNEQFF. The CDR3 region has the DNA TGTGCCAGCAGCTTAGTTTCGTCCAATGAGCAGTTCTTC.

Only one count was recorded for this clone. The J gene is TRBJ2-1, the V gene TRBV28; D uncertain. The CDR3 spans 14 residues. The V gene's germline CDR1 is MDHEN and CDR2 SYDVKM. The V end lost 6 bases, the J end lost 5 bases, and 14 bases lay between the germline ends. Here the CDR3 reads CASRSASNNNEQFF. CDR3 nucleotide sequence: TGTGCCAGCAGATCTGCCTCCAATAACAATGAGCAGTTCTTC.

This CDR3 reads CASSYGQDGYTF. CDR3 DNA sequence: TGTGCCAGCAGCTACGGACAGGATGGCTACACCTTC. The genes are TRBV7-9 and TRBJ1-2; TRBD1 matches at 7 bases. The CDR3 contains 12 residues. CDR1 and CDR2 from the germline V gene are SEHNR and FQNEAQ (reference sequence). J was trimmed by 6 bases and V by 4 bases; bases with no gene match: 2.